These 20 T cell receptor beta chains came from one sample sequenced in a study of shared clonotypes between healthy human individuals. Profiled with immunoSEQ multiplex PCR; TCRdb holds only in-frame clones, not every one. The table includes 300,000 to 400,000 clones, roughly 84% detected once. Sequenced: memory CD8+ T cells sorted from blood. Indicated subset: CD45RO+ cells pooled with CCR7-negative TemRA cells. The receptors shown here come from a young man in good health.

This clone was seen just once. Other DNA variants within this sample encode the same CDR3. This chain connects TRBV9 to TRBJ2-5; perhaps TRBD2 as D (5 bases). The CDR3 has 14 amino acids. Per the germline V gene, CDR1 is SGDLS and CDR2 is YYNGEE. Deletions cut 0 bases from V and 1 base from J, with 7 bases between. This CDR3 is CASSVAGSQETQYF. The DNA for the CDR3 is TGTGCCAGCAGCGTAGCGGGGTCCCAAGAGACCCAGTACTTC.

This clone showed up just once. This chain connects TRBV2 to TRBJ2-1, with D tentatively TRBD2 (6 bases). Trimming shortened V by 7 bases and J by 4 bases, and 17 bases separated the two germline ends. The germline V gene encodes CDR1 SNHLY and CDR2 FYNNEI. This CDR3 region has 15 residues. The CDR3 DNA reads TGTGCCAGCACCGACTTGGGCGGGACTTACAATGAGCAGTTCTTC. Its protein is CASTDLGGTYNEQFF.

This clone is termed large. V usage is TRBV4-2 and J usage is TRBJ2-4; 12 bases are a match to TRBD2. The CDR3 has 16 amino acids. Looked up from germline, CDR1 is LGHNA and CDR2 is YNFKEQ. Trimming removed 3 bases from V and 6 bases from J; junction bases left unmatched: 6. The CDR3 loop reads CASSQGLAGPGNIQYF. CDR3 DNA sequence: TGTGCCAGCAGCCAGGGACTAGCGGGCCCGGGAAACATTCAGTACTTC.

J is TRBJ2-7 and V is TRBV2, with D perhaps matching TRBD1 (6 bases). Germline lookup yields CDR1 SNHLY and CDR2 FYNNEI. This CDR3 comprises 16 residues. Trimming pared 10 bases from V and 0 bases from J, leaving 22 bases between. The CDR3 DNA reads as TGTGCCATGATACTGGACAGACCCTCGGGCTCCTACGAGCAGTACTTC. Amino acids: CAMILDRPSGSYEQYF.

In the case of this clone: Compared with germline, one end of the junction differs, possibly owing to a read error. The chain recombines TRBV4-1 with TRBJ2-7; D is possibly TRBD1 (5 bases). Per the germline V gene, CDR1 is MGHRA and CDR2 is YSYEKL. This CDR3 has 15 amino acids. The CDR3 DNA is TGCGCCAGCACCTTACAGGTGGGATTGTACTACGGGCAGTACTTC. This gives the protein CASTLQVGLYYGQYF.

The chain is built from TRBV28 and TRBJ2-4; 7 positions agree with TRBD1. The CDR3 spans 16 residues. Looked up from germline, CDR1 is MDHEN and CDR2 is SYDVKM. Losses at the gene ends were 5 bases for V and 0 bases for J; bases not matched to a gene: 7. The CDR3 nucleotides are TGTGCCAGCAGTGAGGGACAGTCGATAGCCAAAAACATTCAGTACTTC. Its protein is CASSEGQSIAKNIQYF.

V usage is TRBV4-1 and J usage is TRBJ2-7; TRBD1 matches at 7 bases. V lost 3 bases, J lost 3 bases, and 5 bases stayed unmatched. Germline V CDR1 and CDR2: MGHRA, YSYEKL. The CDR3 runs to 14 residues. This chain's CDR3 is CASSHRQGIYEQYF. The CDR3 DNA sequence: TGCGCCAGCAGCCACCGACAGGGTATCTACGAGCAGTACTTC.

The chain is built from TRBV11-2 and TRBJ1-1, with D unclear. Germline V gene lookup returns CDR1 SGHAT and CDR2 FQNNGV. The CDR3 runs to 14 residues. Trimming left V 2 bases short and J 3 bases short, with 10 bases between. The CDR3 sequence is CASSLRAGYTEAFF. CDR3 sequence (DNA): TGTGCCAGCAGCTTACGTGCGGGCTACACTGAAGCTTTCTTT.

The CDR3 loop reads CASSLSNWGFPYEQYF. Here the CDR3 DNA reads TGTGCCAGCAGTTTATCTAATTGGGGATTCCCCTACGAGCAGTACTTC. The rearrangement uses TRBV27 and TRBJ2-7; D is unclear. Germline V gene lookup returns CDR1 MNHEY and CDR2 SMNVEV (reference sequence). This CDR3 contains 16 residues. The V and J ends lost 0 bases and 2 bases respectively, with 14 bases between them.

Details on this clone: Other DNA sequences in the same sample also yield this CDR3. The chain is built from TRBV7-2 and TRBJ2-7; no clear D. CDR3 length equals 11 residues. Trimming took 5 bases from V and 3 from J, leaving 5 bases between them. Germline values: CDR1 SGHTA, CDR2 FQGNSA. The CDR3 is CASSPDYEQYF. CDR3 nucleotide sequence: TGTGCCAGCAGCCCAGACTACGAGCAGTACTTC.

This sequence joins TRBV10-1 and TRBJ2-3; 12 bases line up with TRBD2. Germline trimming cut 2 bases from V and 4 bases from J; bases unmatched to any gene: 4. Germline assignment: CDR1 WNHNN and CDR2 SYGVQD (reference sequence). The CDR3 runs to 16 residues. CDR3 in amino acids: CASSELAGGPSDTQYF. CDR3 nucleotides: TGCGCCAGCAGTGAGCTAGCGGGGGGGCCGTCAGATACGCAGTATTTT.

The gene calls are TRBV11-2 and TRBJ2-3; D is possibly TRBD2 (6 bases). Germline loops: CDR1 SGHAT, CDR2 FQNNGV. The CDR3 has 16 amino acids. V lost 5 bases to trimming and J lost 2 bases, with 17 bases between them. The CDR3 spells CASSVWRAELTDTQYF. The DNA for the CDR3 is TGTGCCAGCAGCGTATGGAGGGCGGAGCTCACAGATACGCAGTATTTT.

This clone was counted only a few times. The rearrangement joins TRBV4-1 to TRBJ1-3; 10 nucleotides align to TRBD1. Germline CDR1 MGHRA, CDR2 YSYEKL. This CDR3 region has 16 residues. The junction had 4 bases not matched to a gene; V was cut back by 2 bases and J by 3 bases. The CDR3 here is CASSQSGQGVGNTIYF. The DNA for the CDR3 is TGCGCCAGCAGCCAATCCGGACAGGGGGTTGGAAACACCATATATTTT.

The rearrangement joins TRBV28 to TRBJ2-7, with 7 bases fitting TRBD1. Germline V gene sequence: CDR1 MDHEN, CDR2 SYDVKM. Unmatched junction bases numbered 12, after V lost 3 bases and J lost 1 base. The length of the CDR3 is 17 residues. The CDR3, as DNA: TGTGCCAGCAGTTTGCCCTCAAGGGGACAGATATCCTACGAGCAGTACTTC. It codes for CASSLPSRGQISYEQYF.

This clone was recorded once. The V gene is TRBV7-9, the J gene TRBJ2-7; D may match TRBD1 or TRBD2 (5 bases each). Germline V lookup: CDR1 SEHNR, CDR2 FQNEAQ (reference sequence). This CDR3 region has 15 residues. The V end lost 3 bases, the J end lost 1 base, and 13 bases lay between the germline ends. CDR3 residues: CASSFTGLGSYEQYF. The CDR3 DNA is TGTGCCAGCAGCTTTACGGGGCTAGGGTCCTACGAGCAGTACTTC. Variable domain in full (rest from reference TRBV7-9 and TRBJ2-7): DTGVSQNPRHKITKRGQNVTFRCDPISEHNRLYWYRQTLGQGPEFLTYFQNEAQLEKSRLLSDRFSAERPKGSFSTLEIQRTEQGDSAMYLCASSFTGLGSYEQYFGPGTRLTVT.

The chain links TRBV2 to TRBJ1-2; 10 bases align to TRBD1. Per germline, CDR1 SNHLY and CDR2 FYNNEI. The CDR3 sequence is 17 residues long. The ends lost 2 bases at V and 4 bases at J; junction bases unmatched: 10. CDR3 bases: TGTGCCAGCAGTGAATTCGTCCCGACAGGGGGCATCTATGGCTACACCTTC. It is translated as CASSEFVPTGGIYGYTF.

The chain carries TRBV10-2 and TRBJ2-3, with a possible D match to TRBD1 (6 bases). Trimming removed 6 bases at V and 4 bases at J, with 11 bases between. Per germline, CDR1 WSHSY and CDR2 SAAADI. This CDR3 contains 13 residues. The CDR3, as DNA: TGCGCCAGCAGCGAAGGGACACCAGATACGCAGTATTTT. Translation: CASSEGTPDTQYF.

The genes are TRBV29-1 and TRBJ2-1, with D possibly being TRBD2 (6 bases). Germline loops: CDR1 SQVTM, CDR2 ANQGSEA. There are 14 residues in the CDR3. V lost 4 bases and J lost 5, with 15 bases in between. The CDR3 here is CSVGGAGWNNEQFF. In DNA form, the CDR3 reads TGCAGCGTTGGAGGGGCGGGATGGAACAATGAGCAGTTCTTC.

This clone occurred once. The chain is built from TRBV29-1 and TRBJ2-7, with D tentatively TRBD1 (6 bases). Germline CDR1 reads SQVTM; CDR2 reads ANQGSEA. This CDR3 is 15 amino acids long. The CDR3: CSTILRDTLSYEQYF. The DNA of the CDR3 is TGCAGTACTATCCTCCGGGACACCTTATCCTACGAGCAGTACTTC.

This chain uses TRBV13 with TRBJ1-6; D ambiguous. Germline CDR1 is PRHDT and CDR2 is FYEKMQ (reference sequence). The CDR3 has 12 residues. Trimming pared 4 bases from V and 7 bases from J, leaving 5 bases between. Here the CDR3 DNA reads TGTGCCAGCAGCTCCGGGAATTCACCCCTCCACTTT. Translating it yields CASSSGNSPLHF.